The 20 T cell receptor beta chains presented below share a single source sample, sequenced in a study of beta chain features in type 1 diabetes. Since all of the isolated RNA was reverse transcribed, expressed TCRB transcripts were what got sequenced. Method: immunoSEQ multiplex PCR; TCRdb's copy keeps in-frame clones and lacks some. This sample has hundreds of thousands of clones, with about 13% found just once. The antigens these receptors bind are not known. Findings and limits, study-wide: TCRB CDR3s were moderately but significantly shorter in Type 1 diabetes patients in all four CD4+ subsets.

The sample consisted of naive CD4+ T cells from blood. These receptors all come from a man aged 25 to 40 with type 1 diabetes.

This clone was seen only a few times. The chain uses TRBV14 and TRBJ2-3; 8 bases align to TRBD2. Germline V gene data show CDR1 as SGHDN and CDR2 as FVKESK. J lost 1 base, V lost 2 bases, and 8 bases had no gene match. The length of the CDR3 is 17 residues. The CDR3 nucleotides are TGTGCCAGCAGCCAAACCAGAAGCGGGAGCGGCACAGATACGCAGTATTTT. Protein: CASSQTRSGSGTDTQYF.

The chain links TRBV19 to TRBJ2-3; no firm D call. V was shortened by 7 bases and J by 3 bases, with 14 bases between the two germline ends. CDR3 size: 14 residues. Germline V gene sequence: CDR1 LNHDA, CDR2 SQIVND (reference sequence). CDR3 sequence (DNA): TGTGCCAGTAAACCTGGGCAGGATACAGATACGCAGTATTTT. The encoded protein is CASKPGQDTDTQYF. The variable domain in full, with the rest retrieved from reference TRBV19 and TRBJ2-3, is DGGITQSPKYLFRKEGQNVTLSCEQNLNHDAMYWYRQDPGQGLRLIYYSQIVNDFQKGDIAEGYSVSREKKESFPLTVTSAQKNPTAFYLCASKPGQDTDTQYFGPGTRLTVL.

This clone was observed a few times. The V gene is TRBV15, the J gene TRBJ2-1, with TRBD2 matching over 7 bases. The V gene's germline CDR1 is LNHNV and CDR2 YYDKDF (reference sequence). The V and J ends lost 0 bases and 5 bases, in that order; junction bases with no gene match: 10. This CDR3 spans 17 amino acids. CDR3 sequence reads: CATSRDYPSGGHNEQFF. CDR3 nucleotide sequence: TGTGCCACCAGCAGAGATTACCCTAGCGGAGGCCACAATGAGCAGTTCTTC.

This clone occurred a few times. The CDR3 DNA reads TGCAGCGTTGAGAGGGGACAGGGTATCAGAGATACGCAGTATTTT. Its translation: CSVERGQGIRDTQYF. The chain is built from TRBV29-1 and TRBJ2-3, with 9 bases matching TRBD1. Germline loops: CDR1 SQVTM, CDR2 ANQGSEA. J gave up 5 bases and V 3 bases, and 9 bases lay outside the gene matches. CDR3 length equals 15 residues.

V gene TRBV19 combines with J gene TRBJ2-7; the match to TRBD1 covers 11 bases. This CDR3 has 14 residues. The germline CDR1 and CDR2 sequences are LNHDA and SQIVND (reference sequence). J lost 2 bases, V lost 10 bases, and 7 bases had no gene match. The CDR3 nucleotides are TGTGCCACTAAGGACAGGGGGCCTGCCTACGAGCAGTACTTC. The encoded protein is CATKDRGPAYEQYF.

V and J are TRBV15 and TRBJ1-4, with unresolved D. CDR3 length: 13 residues. V was pared by 2 bases and J by 6 bases, with 7 bases between. CDR1 and CDR2 from the germline V gene are LNHNV and YYDKDF (reference sequence). The CDR3 loop is CATSRYQDEKLFF. As DNA, the CDR3 is TGTGCCACCAGCAGATATCAGGATGAAAAACTGTTTTTT.

There are a few counts of this clone. The genes are TRBV28 and TRBJ2-1; 10 positions agree with TRBD2. This CDR3 region has 20 residues. The V gene's germline CDR1 is MDHEN and CDR2 SYDVKM. Trimming took 5 bases from V and 0 from J; bases not matched to a gene: 16. In DNA, the CDR3 is TGTGCCAGCAGTCACCATTCAGGACTAGCGGTGGGGGACTCCTACAATGAGCAGTTCTTC. Translation: CASSHHSGLAVGDSYNEQFF.

V is TRBV9 and J is TRBJ2-1; D perhaps matches TRBD2 (6 bases). CDR1 is SGDLS and CDR2 is YYNGEE in the germline V gene. V lost 1 base, J lost 4 bases, and 12 bases lay in between. This CDR3 is 15 amino acids long. CDR3 coding DNA: TGTGCCAGCAGCGTAACCGGGAGTTTGTACAATGAGCAGTTCTTC. As protein: CASSVTGSLYNEQFF.

This clone occurred a few times. The V call is TRBV19, the J call TRBJ2-6, with a tentative D call TRBD2 (5 bases). The CDR3 is 15 residues long. CDR1 and CDR2 from the germline V gene are LNHDA and SQIVND (reference sequence). The ends were cut back, 2 bases at V and 3 bases at J, with 8 bases in the middle. CDR3 region: CASSILANGANVLTF. The CDR3 DNA is TGTGCCAGTAGTATACTAGCCAATGGGGCCAACGTCCTGACTTTC.

The chain recombines TRBV7-2 with TRBJ2-4; TRBD2 matches at 11 bases. CDR1 SGHTA and CDR2 FQGNSA come from the germline V gene. The CDR3 is 17 amino acids. V lost 5 bases to trimming and J lost 3 bases; unmatched junction nucleotides: 9. The CDR3 protein is CASSRRGLADYKNIQYF. Here the CDR3 DNA reads TGTGCCAGCAGCCGCCGGGGACTAGCGGATTACAAAAACATTCAGTACTTC.

The rearrangement joins TRBV7-3 to TRBJ2-2; D is possibly TRBD2 (5 bases). The CDR3 consists of 15 residues. V lost 0 bases and J 6 bases, leaving 11 bases between the germline ends. Germline lookup yields CDR1 SGHTA and CDR2 FQGTGA. CDR3 protein: CASSLTLLASGELFF. In DNA form, the CDR3 reads TGTGCCAGCAGCTTAACCCTTTTAGCGTCCGGGGAGCTGTTTTTT.

This clone has more than one count but fewer than ten. The chain combines TRBV2 with TRBJ2-1; D possibly corresponds to TRBD2 (5 bases). The germline V and J ends were trimmed by 6 bases and 10 bases, with 13 bases remaining between them. From germline, CDR1 is SNHLY and CDR2 FYNNEI. The CDR3 sequence is 12 residues long. CDR3 region: CASSGLQREQFF. The DNA for the CDR3 is TGTGCCAGCAGCGGACTGCAAAGGGAGCAGTTCTTC. The full variable domain, rest sourced from reference TRBV2 and TRBJ2-1, is EPEVTQTPSHQVTQMGQEVILRCVPISNHLYFYWYRQILGQKVEFLVSFYNNEISEKSEIFDDQFSVERPDGSNFTLKIRSTKLEDSAMYFCASSGLQREQFFGPGTRLTVL.

The rearrangement links TRBV2 to TRBJ1-5, with D tentatively TRBD1 (6 bases). Germline-derived CDR1 and CDR2 are SNHLY and FYNNEI. The length of the CDR3 is 16 residues. Between the trimmed V and J ends, which lost 5 bases and 1 base, there was a span of 15 bases. CDR3 bases: TGTGCCAGCAGTTCCCAGGGGCGACGGAGCAATCAGCCCCAGCATTTT. Amino acids: CASSSQGRRSNQPQHF. The variable domain in full, completed from reference TRBV2 and TRBJ1-5, reads EPEVTQTPSHQVTQMGQEVILRCVPISNHLYFYWYRQILGQKVEFLVSFYNNEISEKSEIFDDQFSVERPDGSNFTLKIRSTKLEDSAMYFCASSSQGRRSNQPQHFGDGTRLSIL.

This chain uses TRBV18 with TRBJ2-1; D is perhaps TRBD2 (5 bases). Trimming took 5 bases from V and 0 from J, leaving 8 bases between them. The CDR3 length is 14 residues. The V gene's germline CDR1 is KGHSH and CDR2 LQKENI. For the CDR3, the DNA is TGTGCCAGCTCAGGAAGCGGCTCCTACAATGAGCAGTTCTTC. It specifies CASSGSGSYNEQFF. The complete variable domain, with remaining parts taken from reference TRBV18 and TRBJ2-1, reads NAGVMQNPRHLVRRRGQEARLRCSPMKGHSHVYWYRQLPEEGLKFMVYLQKENIIDESGMPKERFSAEFPKEGPSILRIQQVVRGDSAAYFCASSGSGSYNEQFFGPGTRLTVL.

This chain uses TRBV25-1 with TRBJ2-3; unclear D gene. Looked up from germline, CDR1 is MGHDK and CDR2 is SYGVNS. V lost 7 bases to trimming and J lost 3 bases, with 5 bases between them. CDR3 length equals 11 residues. This CDR3 is CASTGTDTQYF. Here the CDR3 DNA reads TGTGCCAGCACCGGGACAGATACGCAGTATTTT.

In its sample, this clone was seen a few times. This sequence joins TRBV4-3 and TRBJ2-7; TRBD2 agrees at 8 bases. CDR1 is LGHNA, CDR2 YSLEER, per germline. After removal of 1 base from V and 3 bases from J, the junction contained 14 bases not matched to a gene. This CDR3 has 18 amino acids. The CDR3 sequence: CASSQGALVGGRHYEQYF. In nucleotides, the CDR3 is TGCGCCAGCAGCCAAGGGGCCCTAGTTGGCGGGAGGCACTACGAGCAGTACTTC.

This clone showed up just a few times. The CDR3 nucleotides are TGTGCCAGCAGATGGGAGTTAGACCAGTTCTTC. It yields the protein CASRWELDQFF. This chain uses TRBV7-2 with TRBJ2-1, with D possibly being TRBD2 (5 bases). This CDR3 has 11 residues. Per the germline V gene, CDR1 is SGHTA and CDR2 is FQGNSA. V was clipped by 6 bases and J by 13 bases, with 13 bases between them.

This rearrangement joins TRBV28 to TRBJ2-1; 8 bases agree with TRBD1. Germline V gene data show CDR1 as MDHEN and CDR2 as SYDVKM. Unmatched junction bases numbered 9, after V lost 8 bases and J lost 0 bases. The CDR3 is made up of 16 amino acids. CDR3 coding DNA: TGTGCCAGCGGGACAGGAGCTTTAAGCTCCTACAATGAGCAGTTCTTC. It yields the protein CASGTGALSSYNEQFF. Drawing the rest from reference TRBV28 and TRBJ2-1, the complete variable domain is DVKVTQSSRYLVKRTGEKVFLECVQDMDHENMFWYRQDPGLGLRLIYFSYDVKMKEKGDIPEGYSVSREKKERFSLILESASTNQTSMYLCASGTGALSSYNEQFFGPGTRLTVL.

There are a few counts of this clone. The CDR3 loop is CASSAPSGDTQYF. The CDR3 DNA follows: TGCGCCAGCAGCGCCCCGTCAGGGGATACGCAGTATTTT. This chain joins TRBV5-1 and TRBJ2-3; possible D gene TRBD1, 5 bases. The CDR3 length is 13 residues. From germline, CDR1 is SGHRS and CDR2 YFSETQ. V was shortened by 4 bases and J by 6 bases, with 12 bases between the two germline ends.

This clone turned up a few times. This sequence joins TRBV7-9 and TRBJ2-5; 9 nucleotides match TRBD1. This CDR3 region has 14 residues. Germline lookup yields CDR1 SEHNR and CDR2 FQNEAQ (reference sequence). The V segment lost 5 bases and the J segment 7 bases; nucleotides outside the gene matches: 8. CDR3 in DNA: TGTGCCAGCAGCCCCTGGACAGGGGCGTGGACCCAGTACTTC. Translating it yields CASSPWTGAWTQYF.